This passage covers 24 T cell receptor beta chains from one sample sequenced in a study of metastatic and nonmetastatic thyroid tumors. TCRdb reprocessed the PCR reads via MiXCR. The sample shows 35,000 to 45,000 clones, around 10% of them seen only once. Until they underwent thyroid surgery, no patient had received any treatment. Sequencing was done on a sample of blood. All receptors derive from a male donor with papillary thyroid cancer or a benign thyroid nodule (not recorded which). Some clones in this sample may be carry-over from other donors' samples.

This clone has at least ten counts. The J gene is TRBJ1-4, the V gene TRBV7-2, with TRBD1 identical over 9 bases. Trimming removed 4 bases from V and 5 bases from J; junction bases left unmatched: 5. CDR3 length: 15 amino acids. CDR1 SGHTA and CDR2 FQGNSA come from the germline V gene. The DNA for the CDR3 is TGTGCCAGCAGCTGGGCCGGGACAGGGAATGAAAAACTGTTTTTT. Translating gives CASSWAGTGNEKLFF.

This clone was counted at least ten times. The V and J genes are TRBV7-2 and TRBJ2-1; TRBD2 matches 10 bases. From germline, CDR1 is SGHTA and CDR2 FQGNSA. V lost 5 bases, J lost 0 bases, and 4 bases stayed unmatched. The CDR3 has 16 residues. The chain's CDR3 is CASSTVAGGSYNEQFF. DNA for the CDR3: TGTGCCAGCAGCACCGTAGCGGGGGGCTCCTACAATGAGCAGTTCTTC. The full variable domain, rest sourced from reference TRBV7-2 and TRBJ2-1, is GAGVSQSPSNKVTEKGKDVELRCDPISGHTALYWYRQSLGQGLEFLIYFQGNSAPDKSGLPSDRFSAERTGGSVSTLTIQRTQQEDSAVYLCASSTVAGGSYNEQFFGPGTRLTVL.

As regards this clone: A clone one base away is much larger, so this may be a read error. The chain carries TRBV4-1 and TRBJ1-5, with TRBD1 identical over 7 bases. The CDR3 sequence is 16 residues long. Germline lookup yields CDR1 MGHRA and CDR2 YSYEKL. The CDR3 reads CACSHGYGTGNQPQHF. The DNA for the CDR3 is TGCGCCTGCAGCCATGGCTACGGGACAGGCAATCAGCCCCAGCATTTT.

This clone was seen only a few times. The chain uses TRBV6-1 and TRBJ2-1, with D possibly TRBD1 on 5 matching bases. V was cut by 2 bases and J by 16 bases, with 27 bases left in between. Germline CDR1 is MNHNS and CDR2 is SASEGT. The CDR3 contains 16 residues. The CDR3 loop reads CASSEMGRSVGAYCFF. The CDR3 coding sequence is TGTGCCAGCAGTGAAATGGGGCGGTCCGTCGGCGCTTATTGTTTCTTC.

This clone showed up many times. In DNA form, the CDR3 reads TGCGCCAGCAGCCGGGAACCGGGGACAGGGTCCGAAAAACTGTTTTTT. As protein: CASSREPGTGSEKLFF. The chain has TRBV4-1 and TRBJ1-4, with 9 bases that match TRBD1. The CDR3 covers 16 residues. Germline CDR1 and CDR2: MGHRA and YSYEKL. With V trimmed by 4 bases and J by 8 bases, 11 bases remained unmatched.

As regards this clone: Being one base from a much bigger clone, this may be a read error. J is TRBJ1-2 and V is TRBV27; D remains unclear. The CDR3 sequence is 14 residues long. Germline CDR1 and CDR2: MNHEY and SMNVEV (reference sequence). V was clipped by 1 base and J by 3 bases, with 9 bases between them. The DNA for the CDR3 is TGTGCCAGCAGTTTATTCACATGGGACTATGGCTACACCTTC. It translates to CASSLFTWDYGYTF.

This clone was seen repeatedly, ten times or more. The CDR3, as DNA: TGTGCCAGCACCTCGTTTACTGCAACTAATGAAAAACTGTTTTTT. Amino acid sequence: CASTSFTATNEKLFF. The chain employs TRBV12-3 or TRBV12-4 and TRBJ1-4, with no clear D. The CDR3 is 15 residues long. Between the trimmed V and J ends, which lost 7 bases and 0 bases, there was a span of 12 bases.

This clone was recorded at least ten times. The chain joins TRBV5-1 to TRBJ2-7, with 7 bases lining up with TRBD2. Looked up from germline, CDR1 is SGHRS and CDR2 is YFSETQ. CDR3 length: 13 amino acids. Trimming cost V 5 bases and J 5 bases; bases outside gene matches: 7. The DNA of the CDR3 is TGCGCCAGCAGTTACAGCGGGACCGACGAGCAGTACTTC. Translation: CASSYSGTDEQYF.

The CDR3 here is CASSRDRGPMNTEAFF. The CDR3 DNA follows: TGTGCCAGCTCCAGGGACAGGGGACCCATGAACACTGAAGCTTTCTTT. The rearrangement links TRBV18 to TRBJ1-1; 10 bases are a match to TRBD1. CDR3 length equals 16 residues. CDR1 and CDR2 (germline): KGHSH, LQKENI. The J segment lost 0 bases and the V segment lost 6 bases, leaving 7 bases of the junction unmatched. Filled out from reference TRBV18 and TRBJ1-1, the complete variable domain reads NAGVMQNPRHLVRRRGQEARLRCSPMKGHSHVYWYRQLPEEGLKFMVYLQKENIIDESGMPKERFSAEFPKEGPSILRIQQVVRGDSAAYFCASSRDRGPMNTEAFFGQGTRLTVV.

This clone was counted ten times or more. This sample includes further DNA sequences coding for the same CDR3. The chain carries TRBV28 and TRBJ2-1; 11 nucleotides agree with TRBD2. The V gene's germline CDR1 is MDHEN and CDR2 SYDVKM. Trimming at V came to 3 bases and at J to 9 bases, leaving 7 bases not matched to a gene. This CDR3 contains 15 residues. The CDR3 here is CASSLVAGGPGEQFF. The CDR3 nucleotides read TGTGCCAGCAGTTTGGTAGCGGGAGGGCCTGGTGAGCAGTTCTTC.

This clone has just a few counts. The rearrangement links TRBV6-2 or TRBV6-3 to TRBJ2-2; no reliable D call. Germline-derived CDR1 and CDR2 are MNHEY and SVGEGT. Trimming removed 0 bases from V and 10 bases from J, with 12 bases in between. The CDR3 loop spans 14 amino acids. The CDR3 region has the DNA TGTGCCAGCAGTTACTCGTCCGGCACCTTGGAGCTGTTTTTT. This gives the protein CASSYSSGTLELFF.

The table lists this clone with a few counts. The chain links TRBV19 to TRBJ2-3; 13 nucleotides match TRBD2. From germline, CDR1 is LNHDA and CDR2 SQIVND (reference sequence). CDR3 length: 14 amino acids. J lost 7 bases, V lost 6 bases, and 4 bases had no gene match. CDR3 protein: CASRLAGGLNTQYF. The CDR3 nucleotides read TGTGCCAGTAGACTAGCGGGGGGGCTGAATACGCAGTATTTT.

There are many counts of this clone. CDR3 residues: CASSLGTASSGNTIYF. The CDR3, as DNA: TGTGCCAGCAGCTTAGGTACAGCCTCCTCTGGAAACACCATATATTTT. The chain links TRBV7-6 to TRBJ1-3; no clear D. CDR3 size: 16 residues. In germline, CDR1 is SGHVS, CDR2 FNYEAQ. The V and J ends lost 1 base and 0 bases respectively, with 10 bases between them.

This clone was counted at least ten times. The same CDR3 also results from other DNA sequences found in this sample. The CDR3 nucleotides read TGCAGTGCTAGCGCCTACAATGAGCAGTTCTTC. As protein: CSASAYNEQFF. The chain is built from TRBV20-1 and TRBJ2-1, with D hard to call. The CDR3 contains 11 residues. In germline, CDR1 is DFQATT, CDR2 SNEGSKA (reference sequence). The V gene lost 3 bases and the J gene lost 2 bases, with 2 bases spanning the gap.

This clone was found many times. The genes are TRBV4-3 and TRBJ1-2, with D possibly being TRBD1 (6 bases). Trimming took off 4 bases at V and 6 bases at J, with 24 bases between the two ends. The CDR3 has 17 residues. Germline lookup yields CDR1 LGHNA and CDR2 YSLEER. CDR3 DNA: TGCGCCAGCAGCCCTACGGCAGGGGATTCTGCGGTGAATGGCTACACCTTC. This translates into CASSPTAGDSAVNGYTF.

This clone was picked up many times. The chain joins TRBV10-3 to TRBJ1-1, with D perhaps TRBD1 (6 bases). Deletions cut 5 bases from V and 3 bases from J, with 10 bases between. CDR3 length: 13 residues. Germline CDR1 reads ENHRY; CDR2 reads SYGVKD. This CDR3 reads CAISPQGDTEAFF. In DNA form, the CDR3 reads TGTGCCATCAGTCCACAGGGAGACACTGAAGCTTTCTTT.

In its sample, this clone was seen many times. This chain connects TRBV11-1 to TRBJ2-4; D might be TRBD1 (6 bases). This CDR3 comprises 18 residues. In germline, CDR1 is SGHAT, CDR2 FQDESV (reference sequence). Trimming stripped 5 bases from V and 0 bases from J, with 20 bases between. The CDR3 coding sequence is TGTGCCAGCAGCCCCCCGTGGACAGCGAGCTTAGCCAAAAACATTCAGTACTTC. Protein sequence: CASSPPWTASLAKNIQYF. Filled out from reference TRBV11-1 and TRBJ2-4, the complete variable domain reads EAEVAQSPRYKITEKSQAVAFWCDPISGHATLYWYRQILGQGPELLVQFQDESVVDDSQLPKDRFSAERLKGVDSTLKIQPAELGDSAMYLCASSPPWTASLAKNIQYFGAGTRLSVL.

This clone was recorded at least ten times. CDR3 in amino acids: CSARAPPTSGTGGLEQYF. For the CDR3, the DNA is TGCAGTGCTAGAGCCCCACCGACGTCGGGGACAGGGGGCCTCGAGCAGTACTTC. The chain carries TRBV20-1 and TRBJ2-7; 12 bases are a match to TRBD1. Germline V gene lookup returns CDR1 DFQATT and CDR2 SNEGSKA (reference sequence). The ends lost 1 base at V and 6 bases at J; junction bases unmatched: 16. The length of the CDR3 is 18 residues.

This clone was picked up many times. The chain carries TRBV11-2 and TRBJ2-7; 7 nucleotides agree with TRBD1. The germline V gene has CDR1 SGHAT and CDR2 FQNNGV. After removal of 7 bases from V and 5 bases from J, the junction contained 8 bases not matched to a gene. The CDR3 has 13 amino acids. For the CDR3, the DNA is TGTGCCAGCACATACAGGGGTACCCACGAGCAGTACTTC. Its protein product is CASTYRGTHEQYF.

The gene calls are TRBV12-3 or TRBV12-4 and TRBJ2-2; 7 bases are a match to TRBD1. The CDR3 totals 17 residues. Trimming at V came to 2 bases and at J to 7 bases, leaving 13 bases not matched to a gene. CDR3 in DNA: TGTGCCAGCAGTTTAAGGTTCGTAAGGGGGCTTTGCGGGGAGCTGTTTTTT. Amino acids: CASSLRFVRGLCGELFF.

This clone was observed at least ten times. The rearrangement uses TRBV4-1 and TRBJ2-1, with 8 nucleotides matching TRBD2. Germline V CDR1 and CDR2: MGHRA, YSYEKL. This CDR3 contains 14 residues. J lost 4 bases, V lost 11 bases, and 10 bases had no gene match. Here the CDR3 DNA reads TGCGCCTCGGGGGGAGCGGGAGTATACAATGAGCAGTTCTTC. This gives the protein CASGGAGVYNEQFF.

This clone was seen ten or more times. V gene TRBV15 combines with J gene TRBJ2-1, with 12 bases lining up with TRBD2. V shed 2 bases and J 8 bases; nucleotides not matched to a gene: 10. The CDR3 sequence is 17 residues long. Germline CDR1 LNHNV, CDR2 YYDKDF (reference sequence). CDR3 in amino acids: CATSRSVLAGGPYEQFF. CDR3 sequence (DNA): TGTGCCACCAGCAGATCCGTCCTAGCGGGAGGGCCCTATGAGCAGTTCTTC.

This clone came up many times. The rearrangement links TRBV20-1 to TRBJ1-5; 7 bases are shared with TRBD1. CDR1 and CDR2 from the germline V gene are DFQATT and SNEGSKA (reference sequence). This CDR3 region has 14 residues. V was clipped by 5 bases and J by 0 bases; unmatched bases: 4. The chain's CDR3 is CSAQRTGSNQPQHF. CDR3 nucleotides: TGCAGTGCTCAGAGGACAGGTAGCAATCAGCCCCAGCATTTT.

This clone was detected ten times or more. The V call is TRBV10-1, the J call TRBJ1-1; possibly TRBD1 for D (6 bases). Germline V lookup: CDR1 WNHNN, CDR2 SYGVQD (reference sequence). The CDR3 contains 13 residues. Trimming pared 3 bases from V and 1 base from J, leaving 6 bases between. The DNA of the CDR3 is TGCGCCAGCAGTGAAGGGGGGAACACTGAAGCTTTCTTT. Translation gives CASSEGGNTEAFF.